This TCR beta chain stems from a study of cytomegalovirus exposure and HLA in healthy donors. As for the study in general: The Caucasian-associated ancestry cluster held over 65% of around 380 genotyped donors. Study observations and caveats: Most TCR sequences were uncommon, yet certain public TCRs appeared in many donors.

Trimming cost V 3 bases and J 8 bases, with 14 bases left between them. The CDR3 has 13 residues. The germline V gene has CDR1 SGDLS and CDR2 YYNGEE. The donors, nominally healthy at sampling, likely had unrecorded immune exposures. PCR employed 60 Vbeta and 13 Jbeta primers. The method was immunoSEQ multiplex PCR; TCRdb's version includes in-frame clones alone and lacks a portion of them. The sample table sets out around 75,000 clones. With regard to this clone: Its antigen remains unknown.

J is TRBJ1-1 and V is TRBV9; D unclear. The specimen sequenced was PBMCs. This receptor was taken from a boy under 18 in good health and CMV-seronegative. CDR3 sequence (DNA): TGTGCCAGCAGCGCCCGCGGGTCCGGGGAAGCTTTCTTT. The encoded protein is CASSARGSGEAFF. Full variable domain (missing parts from reference TRBV9 and TRBJ1-1): DSGVTQTPKHLITATGQRVTLRCSPRSGDLSVYWYQQSLDQGLQFLIQYYNGEERAKGNILERFSAQQFPDLHSELNLSSLELGDSALYFCASSARGSGEAFFGQGTRLTVV.